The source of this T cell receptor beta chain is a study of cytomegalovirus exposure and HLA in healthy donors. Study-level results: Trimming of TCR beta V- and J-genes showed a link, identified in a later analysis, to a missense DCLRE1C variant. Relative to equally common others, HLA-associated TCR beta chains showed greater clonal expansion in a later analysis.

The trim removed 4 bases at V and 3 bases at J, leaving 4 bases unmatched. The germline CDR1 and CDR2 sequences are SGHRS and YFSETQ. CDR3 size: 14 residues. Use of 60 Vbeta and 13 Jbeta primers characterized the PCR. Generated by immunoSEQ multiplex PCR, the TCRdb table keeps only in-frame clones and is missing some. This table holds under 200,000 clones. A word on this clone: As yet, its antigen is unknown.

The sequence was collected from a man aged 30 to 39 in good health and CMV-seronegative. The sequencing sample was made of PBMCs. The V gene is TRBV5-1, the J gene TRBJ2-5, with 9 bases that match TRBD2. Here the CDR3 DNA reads TGCGCCAGCAGCACGGGACTAGCAGAAGAGACCCAGTACTTC. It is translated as CASSTGLAEETQYF.